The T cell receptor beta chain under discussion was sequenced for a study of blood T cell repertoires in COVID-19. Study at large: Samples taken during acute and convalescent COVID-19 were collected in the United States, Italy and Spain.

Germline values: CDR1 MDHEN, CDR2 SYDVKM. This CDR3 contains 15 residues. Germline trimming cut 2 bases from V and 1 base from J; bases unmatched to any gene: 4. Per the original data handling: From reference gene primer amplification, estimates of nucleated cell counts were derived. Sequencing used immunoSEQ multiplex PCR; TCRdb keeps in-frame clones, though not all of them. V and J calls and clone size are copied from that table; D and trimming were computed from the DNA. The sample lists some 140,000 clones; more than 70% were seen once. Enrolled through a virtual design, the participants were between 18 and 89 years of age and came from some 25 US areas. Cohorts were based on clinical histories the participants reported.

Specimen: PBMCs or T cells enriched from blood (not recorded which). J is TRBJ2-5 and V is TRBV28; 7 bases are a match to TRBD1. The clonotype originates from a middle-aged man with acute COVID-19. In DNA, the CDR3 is TGTGCCAGCAGTTTAGAGGGGGCGATCCAAGAGACCCAGTACTTC. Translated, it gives CASSLEGAIQETQYF.